The 2 T cell receptor beta chains below all came from one sample that was sequenced in a study of immune evolution from preneoplasia to lung adenocarcinoma listed by TCRdb under 2021. Library preparation was by the immunoSEQ multiplex PCR assay. Drawn from immuneACCESS, this table holds only the in-frame rearrangements with V and J called that TCRdb kept. Clones are partly lost; checked studies trace under half to an unresolved V gene and leave the rest unexplained. The table for this sample lists some 9,900 clones; more than 75% of them were counted only once. Of the sample, around 4.9% is held by the ten largest clones. The sequenced sample consisted of FFPE minimally invasive lung adenocarcinoma tissue. This sample's cell subset or site label indicates: micro-invasive lung adenocarcinoma (MIA). The receptors shown here come from a person between 65 and 80 years old with lung adenocarcinoma.

V is TRBV2 and J is TRBJ2-7; D is perhaps TRBD2 (6 bases). The length of the CDR3 is 16 residues. CDR1 is SNHLY and CDR2 is FYNNEI in the germline V gene. V was trimmed by 6 bases and J by 5 bases, leaving 23 bases between them. CDR3 DNA: TGTGCCAGCAGATGGTTCGTTGGAGGGAAAGAAGACGAGCAGTACTTC. It yields the protein CASRWFVGGKEDEQYF.

The V and J genes are TRBV7-2 and TRBJ2-2; possible D gene TRBD1, 5 bases. This CDR3 is built from 15 residues. V lost 3 bases to trimming and J lost 5 bases, with 13 bases between them. Germline V gives CDR1 SGHTA, CDR2 FQGNSA. The CDR3 DNA reads as TGTGCCAGCAGCTTGGGTACGACAGATACCGGGGAGCTGTTTTTT. It is translated as CASSLGTTDTGELFF.